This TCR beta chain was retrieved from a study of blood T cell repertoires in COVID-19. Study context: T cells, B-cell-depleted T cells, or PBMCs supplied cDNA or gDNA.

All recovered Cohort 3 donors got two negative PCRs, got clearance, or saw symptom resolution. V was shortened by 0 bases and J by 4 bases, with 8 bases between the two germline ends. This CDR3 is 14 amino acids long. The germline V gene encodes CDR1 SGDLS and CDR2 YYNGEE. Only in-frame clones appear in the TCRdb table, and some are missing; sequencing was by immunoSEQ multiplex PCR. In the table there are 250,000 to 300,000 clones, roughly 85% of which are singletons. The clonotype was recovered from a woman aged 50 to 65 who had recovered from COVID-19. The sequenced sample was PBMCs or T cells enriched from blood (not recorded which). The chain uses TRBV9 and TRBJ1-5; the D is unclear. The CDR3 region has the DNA TGTGCCAGCAGCGTAGAGTCAGATAATCAGCCCCAGCATTTT. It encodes CASSVESDNQPQHF.